What follows describes a single TCR beta chain. These data are taken from a study of TIL therapy for anti-PD-1-resistant metastatic lung cancer. The time point: pre-treatment sample, taken before nivolumab and TIL therapy. Most excised metastases sampled were pleural nodules or supraclavicular lymph nodes. Stage 4 NSCLC adults joined between late 2017 and January 2020. The libraries were made with immunoSEQ v3. Some clones are missing from TCRdb's copy, which holds only in-frame ones; the method was immunoSEQ multiplex PCR. The sample records about 12,000 clones, roughly 58% being singletons. The TCR originated in a person aged 25-85 years with non-small cell lung cancer. The sample here was tumor tissue, taken at baseline.

The CDR3 spells CAWSTEGNQPQHF. In DNA form, the CDR3 reads TGTGCCTGGAGCACTGAGGGAAATCAGCCCCAGCATTTT. The rearrangement joins TRBV30 to TRBJ1-5; no clear D. CDR1 is GTSNPN, CDR2 SVGIG, per germline (reference sequence). The CDR3 covers 13 residues. Trimming took 3 bases from V and 4 from J, leaving 10 bases between them.